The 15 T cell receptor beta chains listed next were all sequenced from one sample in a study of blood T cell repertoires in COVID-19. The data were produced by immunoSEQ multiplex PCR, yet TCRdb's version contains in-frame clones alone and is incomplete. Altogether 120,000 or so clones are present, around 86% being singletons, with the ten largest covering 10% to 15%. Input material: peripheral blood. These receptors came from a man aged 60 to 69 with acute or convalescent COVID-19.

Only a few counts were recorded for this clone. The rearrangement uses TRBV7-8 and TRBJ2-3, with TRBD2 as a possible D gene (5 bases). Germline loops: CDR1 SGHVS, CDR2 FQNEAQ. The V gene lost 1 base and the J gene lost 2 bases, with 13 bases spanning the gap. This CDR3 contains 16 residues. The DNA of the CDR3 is TGTGCCAGCAGCTTAGTGGACTGGGCAATCACAGATACGCAGTATTTT. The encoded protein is CASSLVDWAITDTQYF.

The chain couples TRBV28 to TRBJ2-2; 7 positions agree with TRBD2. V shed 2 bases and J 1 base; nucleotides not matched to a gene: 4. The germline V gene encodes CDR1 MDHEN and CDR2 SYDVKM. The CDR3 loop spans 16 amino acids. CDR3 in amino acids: CASSLQLAGNTGELFF. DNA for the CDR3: TGTGCCAGCAGTTTACAGTTAGCGGGGAACACCGGGGAGCTGTTTTTT.

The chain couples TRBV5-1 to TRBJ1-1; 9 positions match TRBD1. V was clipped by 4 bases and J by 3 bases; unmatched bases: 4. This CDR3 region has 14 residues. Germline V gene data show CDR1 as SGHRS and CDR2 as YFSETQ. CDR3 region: CASSRTGEDTEAFF. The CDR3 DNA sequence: TGCGCCAGCAGCAGGACAGGGGAGGACACTGAAGCTTTCTTT.

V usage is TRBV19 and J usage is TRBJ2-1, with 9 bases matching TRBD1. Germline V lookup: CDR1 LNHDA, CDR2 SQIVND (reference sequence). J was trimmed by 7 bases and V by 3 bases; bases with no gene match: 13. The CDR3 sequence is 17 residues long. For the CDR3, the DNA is TGTGCCAGTAGTATCGTAACAGGGGGCTCAAAGGGAAATGAGCAGTTCTTC. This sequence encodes CASSIVTGGSKGNEQFF.

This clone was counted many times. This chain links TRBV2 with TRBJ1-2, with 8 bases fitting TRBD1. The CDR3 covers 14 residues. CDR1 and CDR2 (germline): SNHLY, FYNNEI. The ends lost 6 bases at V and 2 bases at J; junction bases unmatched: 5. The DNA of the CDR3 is TGTGCCAGCAGGGGCAGGGACAGGAACTATGGCTACACCTTC. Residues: CASRGRDRNYGYTF. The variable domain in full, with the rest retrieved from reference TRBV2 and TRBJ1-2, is EPEVTQTPSHQVTQMGQEVILRCVPISNHLYFYWYRQILGQKVEFLVSFYNNEISEKSEIFDDQFSVERPDGSNFTLKIRSTKLEDSAMYFCASRGRDRNYGYTFGSGTRLTVV.

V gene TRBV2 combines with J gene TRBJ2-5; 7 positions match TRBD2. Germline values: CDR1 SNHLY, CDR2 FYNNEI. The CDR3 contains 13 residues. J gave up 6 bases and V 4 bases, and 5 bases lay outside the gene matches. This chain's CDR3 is CASSGAGLKTQYF. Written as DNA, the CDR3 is TGTGCCAGCAGTGGAGCGGGACTAAAGACCCAGTACTTC.

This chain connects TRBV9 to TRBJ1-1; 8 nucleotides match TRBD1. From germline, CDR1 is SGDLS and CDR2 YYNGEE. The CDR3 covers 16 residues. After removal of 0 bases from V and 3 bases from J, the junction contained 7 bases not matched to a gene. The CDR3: CASSVDSQGADTEAFF. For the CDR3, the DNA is TGTGCCAGCAGCGTAGATTCCCAGGGGGCGGACACTGAAGCTTTCTTT.

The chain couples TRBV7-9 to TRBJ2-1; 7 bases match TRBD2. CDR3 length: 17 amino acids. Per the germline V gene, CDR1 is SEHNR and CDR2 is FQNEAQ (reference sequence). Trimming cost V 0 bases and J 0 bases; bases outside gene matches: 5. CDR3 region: CASSLAVAGPSYNEQFF. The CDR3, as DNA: TGTGCCAGCAGCTTAGCTGTAGCGGGCCCCTCCTACAATGAGCAGTTCTTC.

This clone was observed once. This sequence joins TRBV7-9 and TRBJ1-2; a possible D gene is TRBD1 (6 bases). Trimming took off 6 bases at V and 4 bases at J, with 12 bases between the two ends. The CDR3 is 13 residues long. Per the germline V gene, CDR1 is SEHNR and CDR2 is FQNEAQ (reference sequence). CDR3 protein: CASSSTGFYGYTF. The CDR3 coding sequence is TGTGCCAGCAGTTCGACAGGCTTCTATGGCTACACCTTC.

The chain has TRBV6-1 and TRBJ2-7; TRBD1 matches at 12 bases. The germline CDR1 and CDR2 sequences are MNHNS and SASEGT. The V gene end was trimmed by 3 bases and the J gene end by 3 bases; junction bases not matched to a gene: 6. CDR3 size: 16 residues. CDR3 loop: CASSDRGTGGLYEQYF. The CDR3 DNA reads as TGTGCCAGCAGTGACAGAGGGACAGGGGGCCTCTACGAGCAGTACTTC.

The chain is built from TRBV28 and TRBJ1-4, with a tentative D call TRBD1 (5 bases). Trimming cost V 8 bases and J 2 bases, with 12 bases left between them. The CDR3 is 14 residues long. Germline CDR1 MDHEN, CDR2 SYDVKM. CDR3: CASVPGVTNEKLFF. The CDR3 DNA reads TGTGCCAGCGTCCCGGGGGTGACTAATGAAAAACTGTTTTTT.

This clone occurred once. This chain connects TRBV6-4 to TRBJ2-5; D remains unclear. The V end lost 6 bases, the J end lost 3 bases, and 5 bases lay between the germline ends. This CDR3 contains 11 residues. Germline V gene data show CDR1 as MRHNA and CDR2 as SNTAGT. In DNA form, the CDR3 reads TGTGCCAGCAGCCCAGAAGAGACCCAGTACTTC. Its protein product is CASSPEETQYF.

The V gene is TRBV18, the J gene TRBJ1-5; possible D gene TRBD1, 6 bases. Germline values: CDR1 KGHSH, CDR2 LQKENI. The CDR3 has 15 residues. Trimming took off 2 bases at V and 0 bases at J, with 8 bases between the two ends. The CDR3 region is CASSPSQGSNQPQHF. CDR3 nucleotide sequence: TGTGCCAGCTCACCATCACAGGGTAGCAATCAGCCCCAGCATTTT.

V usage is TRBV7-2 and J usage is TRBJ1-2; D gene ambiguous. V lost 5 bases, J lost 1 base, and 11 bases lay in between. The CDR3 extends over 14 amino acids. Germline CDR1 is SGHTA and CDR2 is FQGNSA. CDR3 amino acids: CASSPVEGNYGYTF. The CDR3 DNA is TGTGCCAGCAGCCCCGTCGAGGGTAACTATGGCTACACCTTC. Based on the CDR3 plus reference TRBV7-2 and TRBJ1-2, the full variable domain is GAGVSQSPSNKVTEKGKDVELRCDPISGHTALYWYRQSLGQGLEFLIYFQGNSAPDKSGLPSDRFSAERTGGSVSTLTIQRTQQEDSAVYLCASSPVEGNYGYTFGSGTRLTVV.

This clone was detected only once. The CDR3 bases are TGTGCCAGCTCACACAAAAGACAGGGAGGCACTGAAGCTTTCTTT. It is translated as CASSHKRQGGTEAFF. J is TRBJ1-1 and V is TRBV5-4, with 7 bases fitting TRBD1. J gave up 4 bases and V 7 bases, and 13 bases lay outside the gene matches. CDR1 and CDR2 (germline): SGHNT, YYREEE (reference sequence). The CDR3 length is 15 residues.